This entry lists 16 T cell receptor beta chains sequenced from one sample in a study of T cells in Graves' hyperthyroidism and ophthalmopathy. Amplified regions were TCR beta CDR3 sequences from RNA transcripts. First-round RT-PCR of the TCR CDR3 relied on the HTBI primer set. MiXCR, applied by TCRdb to the multiplex PCR reads, yields one record per CDR3 protein. The table shows hundreds of thousands of distinct CDR3 sequences, with over 15% occurring only once. Sequencing used blood. The receptors derive from a woman aged 18-35 years with Graves' hyperthyroidism.

Ten or more counts support this clonotype. The chain uses TRBV28 and TRBJ1-2; D gene unclear. Germline V gene sequence: CDR1 MDHEN, CDR2 SYDVKM. The CDR3 covers 15 residues. Between the trimmed V and J ends, which lost 3 bases and 2 bases, there was a span of 13 bases. The CDR3 reads CASSFPQGPNYGYTF. CDR3 nucleotide sequence: TGTGCCAGCAGTTTCCCCCAAGGCCCCAACTATGGCTACACCTTC.

Ten or more counts support this clonotype. The V call is TRBV7-2, the J call TRBJ2-1; no reliable D call. Trimming removed 4 bases at V and 9 bases at J, with 16 bases between. CDR3 size: 14 residues. Germline CDR1 and CDR2: SGHTA and FQGNSA. CDR3 in amino acids: CASSWLRKTGEQFF. DNA for the CDR3: TGTGCCAGCAGCTGGCTACGTAAGACCGGTGAGCAGTTCTTC.

The rearrangement uses TRBV4-1 and TRBJ2-1; 10 bases map to TRBD2. The germline V gene has CDR1 MGHRA and CDR2 YSYEKL. Trimming cost V 1 base and J 7 bases; bases outside gene matches: 7. The CDR3 is made up of 16 amino acids. The CDR3 region has the DNA TGCGCCAGCAGCCAAGGGGGACTAGCGTTCAAAAATGAGCAGTTCTTC. Its translation is CASSQGGLAFKNEQFF.

The chain is built from TRBV6-1 and TRBJ2-2; no clear D. This CDR3 has 15 amino acids. Germline-derived CDR1 and CDR2 are MNHNS and SASEGT. Deletions cut 5 bases from V and 0 bases from J, with 10 bases between. The chain's CDR3 is CASSSQPANTGELFF. In nucleotides, the CDR3 is TGTGCCAGCAGTTCACAGCCCGCGAACACCGGGGAGCTGTTTTTT.

This clonotype has only a few counts. The chain is built from TRBV6-1 and TRBJ1-2; 9 nucleotides match TRBD1. CDR3 length: 14 amino acids. The trim removed 6 bases at V and 6 bases at J, leaving 8 bases unmatched. Germline assignment: CDR1 MNHNS and CDR2 SASEGT. CDR3 DNA sequence: TGTGCCAGCAGGATGGCCGGGACAGGGAATGGCTACACCTTC. Translated: CASRMAGTGNGYTF.

The CDR3 region has the DNA TGTGCCAGCAGCTCACTCGACAGGGCCGGGGACATTCAGTACTTC. Residues: CASSSLDRAGDIQYF. V and J are TRBV7-2 and TRBJ2-4; TRBD1 matches at 7 bases. Germline CDR1 and CDR2: SGHTA and FQGNSA. This CDR3 comprises 15 residues. Losses at the gene ends were 4 bases for V and 8 bases for J; bases not matched to a gene: 11.

This clonotype has at least ten counts. This chain uses TRBV28 with TRBJ2-3, with 8 bases lining up with TRBD2. With 8 bases clipped from V and 1 base from J, the junction kept 2 bases outside the gene matches. There are 13 residues in the CDR3. From germline, CDR1 is MDHEN and CDR2 SYDVKM. CDR3 nucleotides: TGTGCCAGCCAGACTAGCGGCACAGATACGCAGTATTTT. It encodes CASQTSGTDTQYF.

The sample holds a few counts of this clonotype. The rearrangement uses TRBV10-1 and TRBJ2-3; D remains unclear. The germline V and J ends were trimmed by 0 bases and 3 bases, with 10 bases remaining between them. Germline CDR1 reads WNHNN; CDR2 reads SYGVQD (reference sequence). The CDR3 length is 15 residues. The CDR3 here is CASSESPTSTDTQYF. CDR3 coding DNA: TGCGCCAGCAGTGAGTCCCCTACCTCTACAGATACGCAGTATTTT.

This clonotype was recorded at least ten times. The CDR3 spells CASSDPGQGDGYTF. CDR3 coding DNA: TGTGCCAGCAGTGATCCGGGACAGGGGGATGGCTACACCTTC. The chain uses TRBV2 and TRBJ1-2; the match to TRBD1 covers 11 bases. V was pared by 3 bases and J by 6 bases, with 3 bases of the junction left unmatched. This CDR3 is 14 amino acids long. The germline gives CDR1 SNHLY, CDR2 FYNNEI.

The chain links TRBV25-1 to TRBJ1-1; TRBD1 aligns across 7 bases. From germline, CDR1 is MGHDK and CDR2 SYGVNS. After removal of 8 bases from V and 1 base from J, the junction contained 7 bases not matched to a gene. This CDR3 has 14 residues. The CDR3 DNA is TGTGCCAGCCCATCGACAGGGAAGAACACTGAAGCTTTCTTT. Amino acids: CASPSTGKNTEAFF. Filled out from reference TRBV25-1 and TRBJ1-1, the complete variable domain reads EADIYQTPRYLVIGTGKKITLECSQTMGHDKMYWYQQDPGMELHLIHYSYGVNSTEKGDLSSESTVSRIRTEHFPLTLESARPSHTSQYLCASPSTGKNTEAFFGQGTRLTVV.

The genes are TRBV29-1 and TRBJ2-2; weak D call: TRBD1 (6 bases). Germline lookup yields CDR1 SQVTM and CDR2 ANQGSEA. This CDR3 is built from 17 residues. V gave up 5 bases and J gave up 4 bases, with 23 bases separating them. The CDR3, as DNA: TGCAGCGTTTGCCGACACGGGAAAAGACAGGCCACCGGGGAGCTGTTTTTT. This codes for CSVCRHGKRQATGELFF.

This clonotype was found many times. V is TRBV28 and J is TRBJ1-5; no firm D call. CDR1 is MDHEN and CDR2 is SYDVKM in the germline V gene. The V and J ends lost 2 bases and 6 bases respectively, with 17 bases between them. The CDR3 runs 16 residues. This CDR3 is CASSLVVGSPGQPQHF. DNA of the CDR3: TGTGCCAGCAGTTTAGTGGTTGGCAGTCCGGGTCAGCCCCAGCATTTT.

This clonotype was observed a handful of times. The CDR3 DNA reads as TGCAGTGTCCTAGCGGGGGAACACAATGAGCAGTTCTTC. As protein: CSVLAGEHNEQFF. The genes are TRBV20-1 and TRBJ2-1; 10 bases are shared with TRBD2. V was clipped by 7 bases and J by 5 bases; unmatched bases: 5. This CDR3 contains 13 residues. CDR1 and CDR2 from the germline V gene are DFQATT and SNEGSKA (reference sequence).

This clonotype was recorded many times. The gene calls are TRBV6-1 and TRBJ1-1, with D hard to call. Germline-derived CDR1 and CDR2 are MNHNS and SASEGT. The V end was cut by 5 bases, the J end by 3 bases, with 10 bases between. The CDR3 extends over 13 amino acids. For the CDR3, the DNA is TGTGCCAGCAGTTACCGGGATCACACTGAAGCTTTCTTT. It codes for CASSYRDHTEAFF.

This clonotype was seen ten or more times. This sequence joins TRBV11-2 and TRBJ2-1; D is perhaps TRBD1 or TRBD2 (5 bases each). CDR3 length: 15 residues. Trimming cost V 7 bases and J 5 bases, with 18 bases left between them. CDR1 is SGHAT and CDR2 is FQNNGV in the germline V gene. The CDR3 bases are TGTGCCAGCAACCATGGGGGTAACCGAAACAATGAGCAGTTCTTC. Translating gives CASNHGGNRNNEQFF. The variable domain in full, completed from reference TRBV11-2 and TRBJ2-1, reads EAGVAQSPRYKIIEKRQSVAFWCNPISGHATLYWYQQILGQGPKLLIQFQNNGVVDDSQLPKDRFSAERLKGVDSTLKIQPAKLEDSAVYLCASNHGGNRNNEQFFGPGTRLTVL.

Points on this clonotype: A read error may produce the germline difference seen at one junction end. The chain carries TRBV4-1 and TRBJ2-1; possible D gene TRBD1, 5 bases. Per germline, CDR1 MGHRA and CDR2 YSYEKL. CDR3 size: 12 residues. This chain's CDR3 is CVSSREFNEQFF. CDR3 sequence (DNA): TGCGTCAGCAGCAGGGAATTCAATGAGCAGTTCTTC.